One and the same sample provided the 8 T cell receptor beta chains below, sequenced in a study of T cell responses to AZD1222 COVID-19 vaccine. Measured with immunoSEQ multiplex PCR; TCRdb has only the in-frame clones, and not every one. The sample contains roughly 150,000 clones, 90% of which appear only once. This specimen consisted of peripheral blood, obtained on day 0 of AZD1222 vaccination. The receptors stem from an adult in good health.

This clone has only one observation. CDR3 region: CASSLEGGMNTEAFF. Here the CDR3 DNA reads TGTGCCAGCAGCCTAGAAGGGGGAATGAACACTGAAGCTTTCTTT. V usage is TRBV11-1 and J usage is TRBJ1-1; possible D gene TRBD1, 6 bases. Between the trimmed V and J ends, which lost 5 bases and 0 bases, there was a span of 13 bases. The CDR3 contains 15 residues. Germline CDR1 is SGHAT and CDR2 is FQDESV (reference sequence).

In its sample, this clone was seen a few times. The V call is TRBV5-1, the J call TRBJ2-3; 8 nucleotides agree with TRBD2. The trim removed 0 bases at V and 4 bases at J, leaving 4 bases unmatched. The germline V gene encodes CDR1 SGHRS and CDR2 YFSETQ. The CDR3 totals 15 residues. The CDR3 loop reads CASSLVGLGADTQYF. The CDR3 DNA is TGCGCCAGCAGCTTGGTGGGACTAGGGGCAGATACGCAGTATTTT.

CDR3 region: CASRLQGSEQYF. Here the CDR3 DNA reads TGTGCCAGCAGACTCCAGGGAAGCGAGCAGTACTTC. This sequence joins TRBV6-5 and TRBJ2-7, with D tentatively TRBD1 (5 bases). The CDR3 has 12 amino acids. CDR1 is MNHEY, CDR2 SVGAGI, per germline. V was pared by 6 bases and J by 6 bases, with 12 bases between.

This clone has only a few counts. A junction end diverges from the germline sequence, so it may reflect a read error. V usage is TRBV4-2 and J usage is TRBJ1-5; D is possibly TRBD1 (6 bases). The germline V gene encodes CDR1 LGHNA and CDR2 YNFKEQ. The CDR3 spans 14 residues. The CDR3 reads CASSVQGSNQPQHF. For the CDR3, the DNA is TGTGCCAGCAGCGTACAGGGAAGCAACCAGCCCCAGCATTTT.

V is TRBV7-9 and J is TRBJ2-7; D might be TRBD2 (6 bases). Germline V lookup: CDR1 SEHNR, CDR2 FQNEAQ (reference sequence). Trimming took off 0 bases at V and 5 bases at J, with 11 bases between the two ends. The CDR3 loop spans 14 amino acids. As DNA, the CDR3 is TGTGCCAGCAGCTTAGCGGGAGGCTTGCACGAGCAGTACTTC. It specifies CASSLAGGLHEQYF.

This chain connects TRBV6-5 to TRBJ1-2; D is unclear. The CDR3 loop spans 13 amino acids. CDR1 is MNHEY, CDR2 SVGAGI, per germline. V was pared by 3 bases and J by 6 bases, with 11 bases between. The CDR3 DNA reads as TGTGCCAGCAGTTATTACAGAGCAGATGGCTACACCTTC. The encoded protein is CASSYYRADGYTF.

The table lists this clone with a count of one. The J gene is TRBJ2-1, the V gene TRBV7-9; 13 positions agree with TRBD2. Germline CDR1 reads SEHNR; CDR2 reads FQNEAQ (reference sequence). After removal of 5 bases from V and 9 bases from J, the junction contained 10 bases not matched to a gene. CDR3 length: 16 amino acids. The CDR3 bases are TGTGCCAGCAGCACCAGAGGACTAGCGGGAGATGGTGAGCAGTTCTTC. Its translation: CASSTRGLAGDGEQFF. The full variable domain, rest sourced from reference TRBV7-9 and TRBJ2-1, is DTGVSQNPRHKITKRGQNVTFRCDPISEHNRLYWYRQTLGQGPEFLTYFQNEAQLEKSRLLSDRFSAERPKGSFSTLEIQRTEQGDSAMYLCASSTRGLAGDGEQFFGPGTRLTVL.

The chain carries TRBV7-2 and TRBJ2-1; 7 bases map to TRBD2. Germline assignment: CDR1 SGHTA and CDR2 FQGNSA. The CDR3 runs 16 residues. V gave up 2 bases and J gave up 1 base; unmatched junction bases: 5. CDR3 DNA: TGTGCCAGCAGCTTATTAGCGGGCCTATCCTACAATGAGCAGTTCTTC. This encodes CASSLLAGLSYNEQFF.